This record concerns one T cell receptor beta chain sequence. This clone's antigen is unknown. Qualities for individual bases were not recorded, and no much larger clone is one base off. TCRdb lists the instrument as Illumina HiSeq 2500. TCR beta libraries were prepared by quantitative 5'-RACE with molecular barcodes. Per the source publication's procedure: To identify disease-linked TCR variants, a new computational method was used, one built on a probabilistic model of VDJ rearrangement. TCRdb redid the processing of the public reads, applying fastp at Q25 and MiXCR, and retained in-frame beta chains. Each record represents a unique CDR3 protein, reported with the most common genes and DNA among its rows. For this entry, the V and J calls and clone size follow TCRdb and not the study's own pipeline. This sample comprises about 360,000 distinct CDR3 sequences, about 15% of them detected only once. Of the sample, 0.9% to 1.2% is held by the ten largest clones.

This specimen comes from a study of CD8 T cells in ankylosing spondylitis (dated by TCRdb to the late 2010s). About the full investigation: T cell receptor beta repertoires were profiled in healthy donors and ankylosing spondylitis patients so that disease-linked TCR variants could be found. The full study cohort was made up of under 30 ankylosing spondylitis patients and around 100 healthy donors. Peripheral blood was sampled, and synovial fluid was additionally collected from ankylosing spondylitis patients.

The full study reports these points: A TCR beta motif made up of several highly homologous amino acid variants appeared to be characteristic of blood from ankylosing spondylitis patients. Some motif variants had previously been reported in the synovial fluid and blood of reactive arthritis patients, which suggests shared mechanisms of disease initiation. A CD8+ phenotype was shown by the disease-linked clones, which were found at relatively low frequencies in peripheral blood. The disease-linked clones were reported to be significantly enriched in matched synovial fluid samples from ankylosing spondylitis patients.

CDR1 is given as MNHEY and CDR2 as SMNVEV, both from the germline V gene (reference sequence). V and J are truncated by 5 bases and 4 bases respectively, leaving an intervening sequence of 19 bases. From the cysteine through the phenylalanine, the CDR3 covers 16 amino acids. Only the CDR3 region is kept as DNA, spanning 48 bases read in frame from base 1. Sample: blood, either unsorted or a sorted T cell fraction (not recorded which). This receptor chain uses TRBV27 and TRBJ2-3; 6 matching bases give a weak D call of TRBD2. The receptor comes from a male donor with ankylosing spondylitis or in good health (not recorded which). The DNA is TGTGCCAGCAGTCCCCCTCTTGGGACTGTAGCAGATACGCAGTATTTT. This gives the protein CASSPPLGTVADTQYF.